In this sample, the clone carrying this T cell receptor (beta chain) turned up a few times. Its antigen remains unknown. The CDR3 runs 16 residues. V gave up 3 bases and J gave up 2 bases; unmatched junction bases: 7. CDR1 and CDR2 (germline): SNHLY, FYNNEI. The time point denotes: cycle 4 day 1 (C4D1), after five to seven weeks of nivolumab. No patient escaped relapse after autologous stem cell transplantation, and brentuximab vedotin exposure varied. Patients' outcomes at their best amounted to complete response, partial response or progressive disease. Produced via immunoSEQ multiplex PCR; TCRdb's table is partial and in-frame only. Among about 85,000 clones listed, around nine tenths were seen once. This record belongs to a study of PD-1 blockade in classical Hodgkin lymphoma. Study-wide results and limits: The repertoire differences lack a defined cause, possibly disease activity or prior therapy. CD4+ TCR diversity, unlike CD8+, climbed significantly by C4D1. Newly diagnosed patients were reported to exhibit reduced baseline TCR diversity relative to healthy donors.

V gene TRBV2 combines with J gene TRBJ1-5; 7 positions agree with TRBD1. The input for sequencing was peripheral blood mononuclear cells (PBMCs), taken before the fourth cycle of nivolumab. The source of this sequence is a human donor with classical Hodgkin lymphoma. The CDR3 protein is CASSEWGQRGNQPQHF. CDR3 sequence (DNA): TGTGCCAGCAGTGAGTGGGGACAGCGAGGCAATCAGCCCCAGCATTTT. Full variable domain (outside the CDR3, taken from reference TRBV2 and TRBJ1-5): EPEVTQTPSHQVTQMGQEVILRCVPISNHLYFYWYRQILGQKVEFLVSFYNNEISEKSEIFDDQFSVERPDGSNFTLKIRSTKLEDSAMYFCASSEWGQRGNQPQHFGDGTRLSIL.